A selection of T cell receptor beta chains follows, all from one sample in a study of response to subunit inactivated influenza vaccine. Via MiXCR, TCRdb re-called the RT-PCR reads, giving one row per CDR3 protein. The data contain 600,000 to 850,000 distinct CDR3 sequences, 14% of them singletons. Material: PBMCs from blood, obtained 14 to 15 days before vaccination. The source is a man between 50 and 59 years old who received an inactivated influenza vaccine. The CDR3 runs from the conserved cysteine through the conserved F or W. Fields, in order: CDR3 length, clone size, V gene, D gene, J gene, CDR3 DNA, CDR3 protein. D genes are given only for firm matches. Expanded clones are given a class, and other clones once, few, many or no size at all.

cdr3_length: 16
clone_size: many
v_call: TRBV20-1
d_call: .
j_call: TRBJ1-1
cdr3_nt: TGCAGTGCTAGAGATGGTTTTGGGGGGCAGAGCACTGAAGCTTTCTTT
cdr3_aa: CSARDGFGGQSTEAFF

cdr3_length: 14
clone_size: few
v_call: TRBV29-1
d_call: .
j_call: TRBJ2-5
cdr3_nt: TGCAGCGTTGTGGGCGGGGCAGTCCAAGAGACCCAGTACTTC
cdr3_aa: CSVVGGAVQETQYF

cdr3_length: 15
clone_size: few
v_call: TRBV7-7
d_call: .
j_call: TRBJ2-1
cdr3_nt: TGTGCTAGCAGCTTGGGGGGCGGGCCGGCCGATGAGCAGTTCTTC
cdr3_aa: CASSLGGGPADEQFF

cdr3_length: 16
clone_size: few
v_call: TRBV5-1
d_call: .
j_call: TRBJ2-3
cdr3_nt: TGCGCCAGCAGCCGGGGGGCAGCGCGGAGCACAGATACGCAGTATTTT
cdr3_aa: CASSRGAARSTDTQYF

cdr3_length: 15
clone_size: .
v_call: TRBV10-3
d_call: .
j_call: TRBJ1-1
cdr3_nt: TGTGCCACCTTAGACAGAAAGGGGGGTGGCACTGAAGCTTTCTTT
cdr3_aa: CATLDRKGGGTEAFF

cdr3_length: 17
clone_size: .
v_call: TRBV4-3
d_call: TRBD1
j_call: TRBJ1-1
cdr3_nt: TGCGCCAGCAGCCAAGGACTTTTCGACAGGGGGCAAACTGAAGCTTTCTTT
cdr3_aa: CASSQGLFDRGQTEAFF

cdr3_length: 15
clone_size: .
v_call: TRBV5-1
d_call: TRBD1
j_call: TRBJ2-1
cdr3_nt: TGCGCCAGCAGCTTGGCCAGGGGGCTAAACAATGAGCAGTTCTTC
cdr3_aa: CASSLARGLNNEQFF

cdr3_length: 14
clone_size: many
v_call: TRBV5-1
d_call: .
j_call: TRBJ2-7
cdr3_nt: TGCGCCAGCAGCGTCGGACAAGGTAATGACGAGCAGTACTTC
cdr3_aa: CASSVGQGNDEQYF

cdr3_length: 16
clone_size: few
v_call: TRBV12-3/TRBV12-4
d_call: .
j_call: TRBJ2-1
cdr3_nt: TGTGCCAGCAGTTTAGCGGGGCCGGCACCCTACAATGAGCAGTTCTTC
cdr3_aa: CASSLAGPAPYNEQFF

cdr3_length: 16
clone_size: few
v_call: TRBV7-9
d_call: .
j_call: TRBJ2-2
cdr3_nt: TGTGCCAGCAGCTTAGTGTGGACGGGCCTGACCGGGGAGCTGTTTTTT
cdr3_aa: CASSLVWTGLTGELFF

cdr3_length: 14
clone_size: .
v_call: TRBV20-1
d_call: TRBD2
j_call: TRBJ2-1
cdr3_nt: TGCAGTGCTAGACCGACTAGCGGGAGAGCAGAGCAGTTCTTC
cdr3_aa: CSARPTSGRAEQFF

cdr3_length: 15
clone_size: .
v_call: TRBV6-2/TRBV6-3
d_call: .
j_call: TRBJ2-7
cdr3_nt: TGTGCCAGCAGTTACGCAGGGCTGACCTCCTACGAGCAGTACTTC
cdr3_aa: CASSYAGLTSYEQYF

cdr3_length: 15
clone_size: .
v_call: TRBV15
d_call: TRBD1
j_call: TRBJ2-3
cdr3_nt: TGTGCCACCAGTAACGACAGGGTCGGCACAGATACGCAGTATTTT
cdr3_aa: CATSNDRVGTDTQYF

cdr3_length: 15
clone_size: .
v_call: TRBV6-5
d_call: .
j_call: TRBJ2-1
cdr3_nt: TGTGCCAGCAGTTACACACCGGGAACCCACAATGAGCAGTTCTTC
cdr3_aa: CASSYTPGTHNEQFF

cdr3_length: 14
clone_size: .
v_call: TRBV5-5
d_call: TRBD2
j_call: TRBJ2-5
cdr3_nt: TGTGCCAGCAGCGTAGCGGGGTCAAAAGAGACCCAGTACTTC
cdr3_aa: CASSVAGSKETQYF

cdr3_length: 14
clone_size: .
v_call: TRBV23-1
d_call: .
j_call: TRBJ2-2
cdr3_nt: TGCGCCAGCCAGGGCCGTGGGAACACCGGGGAGCTGTTTTTT
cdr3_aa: CASQGRGNTGELFF

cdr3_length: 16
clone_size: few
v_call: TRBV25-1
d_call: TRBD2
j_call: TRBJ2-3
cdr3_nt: TGTGCCAGCAGTGAATATCAGCGGGGGAGCACAGATACGCAGTATTTT
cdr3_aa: CASSEYQRGSTDTQYF

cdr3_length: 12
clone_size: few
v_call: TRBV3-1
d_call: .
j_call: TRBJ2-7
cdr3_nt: TGTGCCAGCAGCCCCGGGAGTGGCGAGCAGTACTTC
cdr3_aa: CASSPGSGEQYF

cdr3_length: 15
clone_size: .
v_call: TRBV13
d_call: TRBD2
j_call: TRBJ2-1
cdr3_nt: TGTGCCAGCAGAGCCCTAGCGGGGTCCTACAATGAGCAGTTCTTC
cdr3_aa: CASRALAGSYNEQFF

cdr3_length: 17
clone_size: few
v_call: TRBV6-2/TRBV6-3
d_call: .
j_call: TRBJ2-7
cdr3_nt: TGTGCCAGCAGTTACCGCGACCTTAGGGCCCTCATTCGCGAGCAGTACTTC
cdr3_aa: CASSYRDLRALIREQYF

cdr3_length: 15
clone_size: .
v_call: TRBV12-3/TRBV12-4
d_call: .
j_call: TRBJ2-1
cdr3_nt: TGTGCCAGCAGAACCCCCGGGAGCTCCTACAATGAGCAGTTCTTC
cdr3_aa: CASRTPGSSYNEQFF

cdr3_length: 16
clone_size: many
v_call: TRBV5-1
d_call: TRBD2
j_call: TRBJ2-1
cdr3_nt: TGCGCCAGCAGCTTGGAAGGACTAGCGGTAAACAATGAGCAGTTCTTC
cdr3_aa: CASSLEGLAVNNEQFF

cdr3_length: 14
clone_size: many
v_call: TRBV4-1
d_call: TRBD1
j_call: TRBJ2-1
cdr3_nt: TGCGCCAGCAGCCAAGCAGGGGGTTCAAATGAGCAGTTCTTC
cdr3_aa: CASSQAGGSNEQFF

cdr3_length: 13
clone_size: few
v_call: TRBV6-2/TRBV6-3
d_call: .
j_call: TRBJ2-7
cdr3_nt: TGTGCCAGCAGTGTACTCGGGACATCTGATGTGTACTTC
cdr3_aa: CASSVLGTSDVYF

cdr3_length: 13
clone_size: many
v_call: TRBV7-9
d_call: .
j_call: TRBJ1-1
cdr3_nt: TGTGCCAGCAGCCCAGGGGAGCGGACTGAAGCTTTCTTT
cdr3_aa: CASSPGERTEAFF

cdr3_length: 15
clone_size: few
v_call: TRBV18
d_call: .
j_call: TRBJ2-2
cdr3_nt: TGTGCCAGCGCAGTGACAGAGACGAACACCGGGGAGCTGTTTTTT
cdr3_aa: CASAVTETNTGELFF

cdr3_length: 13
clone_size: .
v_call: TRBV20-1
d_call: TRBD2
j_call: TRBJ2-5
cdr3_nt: TGCAGTGCCCCCTTGGGAGGGACGGAGACCCAGTACTTC
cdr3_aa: CSAPLGGTETQYF

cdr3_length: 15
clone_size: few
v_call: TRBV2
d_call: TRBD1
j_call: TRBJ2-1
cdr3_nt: TGTGCCAGCAGCGGACAGGGGGCGTTATGGAATGAGCAGTTCTTC
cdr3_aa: CASSGQGALWNEQFF

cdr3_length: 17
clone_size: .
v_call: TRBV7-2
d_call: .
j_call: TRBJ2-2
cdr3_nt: TGTGCCAGCAGCTTAGTTACAGGCCTAGCGAACACCGGGGAGCTGTTTTTT
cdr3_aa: CASSLVTGLANTGELFF

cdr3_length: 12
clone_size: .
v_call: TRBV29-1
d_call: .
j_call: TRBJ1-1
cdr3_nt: TGCAGCGGCGACCTCATGAACACTGAAGCTTTCTTT
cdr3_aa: CSGDLMNTEAFF

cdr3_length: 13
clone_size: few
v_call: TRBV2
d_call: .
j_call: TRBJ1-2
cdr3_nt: TGTGCCAGCAGTGAAACCCCCTACTTTGGCTACACCTTC
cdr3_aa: CASSETPYFGYTF

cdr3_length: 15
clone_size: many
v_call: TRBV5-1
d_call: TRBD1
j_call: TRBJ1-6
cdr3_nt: TGCGCCAGCAGCTCGGGACAGGGGTTTAATTCACCCCTCCACTTT
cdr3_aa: CASSSGQGFNSPLHF

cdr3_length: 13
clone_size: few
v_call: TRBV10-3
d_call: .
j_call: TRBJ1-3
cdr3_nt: TGTGCCATCAGCCCAGGGGTTGGAAACACCATATATTTT
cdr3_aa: CAISPGVGNTIYF

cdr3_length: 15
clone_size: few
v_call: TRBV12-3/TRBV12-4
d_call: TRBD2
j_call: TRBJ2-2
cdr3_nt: TGTGCCAGCAGTTTAGTAGCGGGGGGAGCCGGGGAGCTGTTTTTT
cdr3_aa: CASSLVAGGAGELFF

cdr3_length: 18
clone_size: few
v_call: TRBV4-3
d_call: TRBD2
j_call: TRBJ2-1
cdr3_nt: TGCGCCAGCAGCCAAGATCGTAGGCTTAGCGGGTTCGGCGATGAGCAGTTCTTC
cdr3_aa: CASSQDRRLSGFGDEQFF

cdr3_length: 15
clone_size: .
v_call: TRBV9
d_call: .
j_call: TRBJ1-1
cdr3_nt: TGTGCCAGCAGCGGGGGACAACCGGGTGACACTGAAGCTTTCTTT
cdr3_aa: CASSGGQPGDTEAFF

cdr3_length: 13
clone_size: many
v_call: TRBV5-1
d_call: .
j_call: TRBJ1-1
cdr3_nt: TGTGCCAGCAGCTTGCAGGAGAACACTGAAGCTTTCTTT
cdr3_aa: CASSLQENTEAFF

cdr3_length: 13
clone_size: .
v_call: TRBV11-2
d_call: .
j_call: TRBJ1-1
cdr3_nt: TGTGCCAGCAGCTACCATGGGAACACTGAAGCTTTCTTT
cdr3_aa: CASSYHGNTEAFF

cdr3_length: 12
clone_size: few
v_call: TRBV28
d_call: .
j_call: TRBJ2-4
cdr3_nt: TGTGCCAGCAGAAACAGGGTGGGCATTCAGTACTTC
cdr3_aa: CASRNRVGIQYF

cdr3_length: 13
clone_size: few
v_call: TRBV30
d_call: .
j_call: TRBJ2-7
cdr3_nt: TGTGCCTGGAGTTTGGCAGATTGGGACGAGCAGTACTTC
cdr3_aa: CAWSLADWDEQYF

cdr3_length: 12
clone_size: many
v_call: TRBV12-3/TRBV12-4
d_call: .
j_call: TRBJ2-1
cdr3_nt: TGTGCCAGCAGGGGGGGTGGCAATGAGCAGTTCTTC
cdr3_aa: CASRGGGNEQFF

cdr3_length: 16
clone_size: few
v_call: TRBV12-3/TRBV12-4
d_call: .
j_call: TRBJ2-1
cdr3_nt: TGTGCCAGCAGTTTAGGGTCGGGAAGCTCCTACAATGAGCAGTTCTTC
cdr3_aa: CASSLGSGSSYNEQFF

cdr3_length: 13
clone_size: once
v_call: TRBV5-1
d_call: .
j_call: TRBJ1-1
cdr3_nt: TGCGCCAGCAGCTTGGGGGTCAGCCTTGAAGCTTTCTTT
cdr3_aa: CASSLGVSLEAFF

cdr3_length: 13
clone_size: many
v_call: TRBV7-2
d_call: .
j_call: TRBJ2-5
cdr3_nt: TGTGCCAGCAGCCAGGACAGAAAAGAGACCCAGTACTTC
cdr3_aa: CASSQDRKETQYF

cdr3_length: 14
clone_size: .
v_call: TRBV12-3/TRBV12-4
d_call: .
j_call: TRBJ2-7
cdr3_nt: TGTGCCAGCACCGAGACAGGTTACTCCTACGAGCAGTACTTC
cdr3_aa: CASTETGYSYEQYF

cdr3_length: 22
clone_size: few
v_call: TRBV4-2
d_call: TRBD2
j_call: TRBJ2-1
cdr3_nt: TGTGCCAGCAGCCAAGATCTCTTGGGGGTAGCGGGATTTTCGTCTGGCTACAATGAGCAGTTCTTC
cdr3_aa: CASSQDLLGVAGFSSGYNEQFF